These T cell receptor beta chains were read from a single sample in a study of T cell responses to AZD1222 COVID-19 vaccine. Clones were read by immunoSEQ multiplex PCR, and TCRdb kept only the in-frame ones, dropping some. Of 70,000 to 75,000 clones in the sample, around three quarters were seen once. Sequencing used peripheral blood, obtained 28 days after the second AZD1222 dose. The origin of the receptors is an adult who received the AZD1222 COVID-19 vaccine. Both conserved end residues are part of each CDR3. D genes are given only for firm matches. Some rows have no size entry. The others give once, few or many, or a class for an expanded clone.

abundance	v_gene	j_gene	d_gene	CDR3aa	CDR3nt
NA	TRBV27	TRBJ1-2	NA	CASSFRAGYGYTF	TGTGCCAGCAGTTTTCGGGCCGGCTATGGCTACACCTTC
few	TRBV6-6	TRBJ1-1	NA	CASSYSREGGNTEAFF	TGTGCCAGCAGTTACTCAAGAGAGGGGGGGAACACTGAAGCTTTCTTT
NA	TRBV18	TRBJ2-4	NA	CASSRAGPEENIQYF	TGTGCCAGCTCCCGGGCCGGGCCAGAAGAAAACATTCAGTACTTC
once	TRBV5-6	TRBJ1-6	NA	CASSFQGSAYNSPLHF	TGTGCCAGCAGCTTTCAGGGTAGCGCCTATAATTCACCCCTCCACTTT
NA	TRBV5-1	TRBJ2-2	TRBD1	CASRYAGTGGNTGELFF	TGCGCCAGCAGGTACGCCGGGACAGGGGGCAACACCGGGGAGCTGTTTTTT
NA	TRBV7-2	TRBJ2-7	NA	CASSLFREEQYF	TGTGCCAGCAGCTTATTCAGGGAAGAGCAGTACTTC
NA	TRBV3-1/TRBV3-2	TRBJ1-6	NA	CASSQVPLNSPLHF	TGTGCCAGCAGCCAAGTACCCCTCAATTCACCCCTCCACTTT
NA	TRBV18	TRBJ1-2	NA	CASSPEAGPNYGYTF	TGTGCCAGCTCACCTGAGGCAGGCCCTAACTATGGCTACACCTTC
NA	TRBV27	TRBJ2-3	NA	CASSPLGTDTQYF	TGTGCCAGCAGTCCCCTGGGCACAGATACGCAGTATTTT
NA	TRBV6-5	TRBJ2-6	NA	CASSQTSPGANVLTF	TGTGCCAGCAGTCAGACCTCCCCAGGGGCCAACGTCCTGACTTTC
few	TRBV5-1	TRBJ2-5	NA	CASQDREYQGGGQETQYF	TGCGCCAGCCAGGACAGGGAGTATCAGGGGGGGGGACAAGAGACCCAGTACTTC
NA	TRBV28	TRBJ2-5	TRBD2	CASSLSGGRTRETQYF	TGTGCCAGCAGTTTAAGCGGGGGGCGCACCAGAGAGACCCAGTACTTC
NA	TRBV5-5	TRBJ1-2	NA	CASSFTDSFGQGEMNGYTF	TGTGCCAGCAGCTTTACTGACTCCTTTGGGCAGGGTGAAATGAATGGCTACACCTTC
NA	TRBV6-5	TRBJ1-2	TRBD1	CASKKDRVGFYGYTF	TGTGCCAGCAAAAAGGACAGGGTGGGTTTCTATGGCTACACCTTC
NA	TRBV7-2	TRBJ1-2	NA	CASLQNYGYTF	TGTGCCAGCTTACAGAACTATGGCTACACCTTC
NA	TRBV19	TRBJ1-2	TRBD1	CASSPGQGDYGYTF	TGTGCCAGTAGCCCCGGACAGGGAGACTATGGCTACACCTTC
NA	TRBV7-3	TRBJ1-5	NA	CASSLTAGNNQPQHF	TGTGCCAGCAGCTTAACGGCAGGGAACAATCAGCCCCAGCATTTT
NA	TRBV6-5	TRBJ1-6	NA	CASSRGGPVDSPLHF	TGTGCCAGCAGCCGAGGTGGCCCGGTGGATTCACCCCTCCACTTT
NA	TRBV5-5	TRBJ2-7	NA	CASSFSASYEQYF	TGTGCCAGCAGCTTTTCGGCCTCCTACGAGCAGTACTTC
NA	TRBV28	TRBJ1-1	NA	CASRDSEAFF	TGTGCCAGTCGCGACAGTGAAGCTTTCTTT
once	TRBV28	TRBJ2-5	NA	CASSWGAMGTQYF	TGTGCCAGCAGTTGGGGGGCCATGGGGACCCAGTACTTC
NA	TRBV28	TRBJ1-2	NA	CASRLDRINYGYTF	TGTGCCAGCAGATTGGACAGAATTAACTATGGCTACACCTTC
NA	TRBV3-1/TRBV3-2	TRBJ2-5	NA	CASSQVGGRDQETQYF	TGTGCCAGCAGCCAAGTGGGGGGCCGAGATCAAGAGACCCAGTACTTC
NA	TRBV14	TRBJ2-7	NA	CASSQDMVLAREQYF	TGTGCCAGCAGCCAAGATATGGTCCTAGCGAGGGAGCAGTACTTC
NA	TRBV7-9	TRBJ1-4	TRBD1	CASSLAAGQAEKLFF	TGTGCCAGCAGCTTAGCGGCGGGACAGGCAGAAAAACTGTTTTTT
NA	TRBV2	TRBJ1-4	NA	CASSEERGFGEKLFF	TGTGCCAGCAGTGAAGAACGAGGGTTCGGGGAAAAACTGTTTTTT
NA	TRBV5-4	TRBJ1-1	TRBD1	CASSAGGITEAFF	TGTGCCAGCAGCGCAGGGGGCATCACTGAAGCTTTCTTT
NA	TRBV3-1/TRBV3-2	TRBJ1-2	NA	CASSQLGANYGYTF	TGTGCCAGCAGCCAACTGGGAGCTAACTATGGCTACACCTTC
NA	TRBV6-2/TRBV6-3	TRBJ2-1	TRBD2	CASSQYSGGEQFF	TGTGCCAGCAGTCAATATAGCGGGGGCGAGCAGTTCTTC
NA	TRBV7-2	TRBJ2-3	TRBD1	CASSLGTGTSQYF	TGTGCCAGCAGCTTAGGGACAGGTACATCGCAGTATTTT
NA	TRBV28	TRBJ1-4	NA	CASSSQQEKLFF	TGTGCCAGCAGTTCCCAACAAGAAAAACTGTTTTTT
medium-sized	TRBV19	TRBJ2-7	TRBD1	CASSISWQGARNEQYF	TGTGCCAGTAGTATATCTTGGCAGGGGGCGAGAAACGAGCAGTACTTC
NA	TRBV18	TRBJ2-7	NA	CASSPGGAGVSYEQYF	TGTGCCAGCTCACCGGGCGGGGCAGGGGTATCATACGAGCAGTACTTC
NA	TRBV3-1/TRBV3-2	TRBJ1-1	NA	CASSQDHFGGAGPNTEAFF	TGTGCCAGCAGCCAAGATCATTTTGGCGGGGCAGGGCCGAACACTGAAGCTTTCTTT
NA	TRBV6-6	TRBJ2-7	TRBD2	CASSPRAGGRSSYEQYF	TGTGCCAGCAGTCCTCGAGCGGGGGGTCGATCCTCCTACGAGCAGTACTTC
NA	TRBV7-9	TRBJ2-3	NA	CASSPIPSGWGRGTDTQYF	TGTGCCAGCAGCCCAATTCCGAGCGGGTGGGGTCGGGGCACAGATACGCAGTATTTT
few	TRBV2	TRBJ1-4	NA	CASSVGGLATNEKLFF	TGTGCCAGCAGTGTCGGGGGCCTTGCAACTAATGAAAAACTGTTTTTT
NA	TRBV29-1	TRBJ2-7	NA	CSVEDPGRDEQYF	TGCAGCGTTGAAGATCCAGGGAGAGACGAGCAGTACTTC
NA	TRBV30	TRBJ2-4	NA	CAWTFRDPYF	TGTGCCTGGACCTTCCGGGACCCGTACTTC
NA	TRBV29-1	TRBJ2-7	NA	CSVTDGRVEQYF	TGCAGCGTTACAGATGGTAGGGTGGAGCAGTACTTC
NA	TRBV20-1	TRBJ1-5	NA	CSASMDSNQPQHF	TGCAGTGCTAGTATGGATAGCAATCAGCCCCAGCATTTT
NA	TRBV29-1	TRBJ1-1	NA	CSVESNTEAFF	TGCAGCGTTGAGTCCAACACTGAAGCTTTCTTT
NA	TRBV3-1/TRBV3-2	TRBJ2-1	TRBD2	CASRSAGGPRNEQFF	TGTGCCAGCAGATCAGCGGGAGGGCCGCGTAATGAGCAGTTCTTC
NA	TRBV7-2	TRBJ2-3	NA	CASSLGSVGTDTQYF	TGTGCCAGCAGCTTAGGTTCAGTTGGCACAGATACGCAGTATTTT
NA	TRBV7-9	TRBJ2-2	NA	CASSTDRPTGELFF	TGTGCCAGCAGCACCGACAGACCAACCGGGGAGCTGTTTTTT
NA	TRBV10-1	TRBJ2-2	NA	CASSEVGQPNTGELFF	TGCGCCAGCAGTGAGGTGGGACAACCGAACACCGGGGAGCTGTTTTTT
NA	TRBV19	TRBJ1-6	NA	CASRRTGLDGSPLHF	TGTGCCAGTAGACGTACAGGGTTAGATGGTTCACCCCTCCACTTT
NA	TRBV11-1	TRBJ2-7	NA	CASSSQDRTSYEQYF	TGTGCCAGCAGCTCCCAAGATCGGACCTCCTACGAGCAGTACTTC
NA	TRBV19	TRBJ2-1	TRBD2	CASSHSSGDYNEQFF	TGTGCCAGTAGCCATTCTAGCGGGGACTACAATGAGCAGTTCTTC
NA	TRBV10-2	TRBJ1-6	NA	CASSRALNSPLHF	TGCGCCAGCAGCCGAGCCCTAAATTCACCCCTCCACTTT
NA	TRBV5-5	TRBJ1-3	TRBD1	CASSWDSSGNTIYF	TGTGCCAGCAGCTGGGACAGCTCTGGAAACACCATATATTTT
NA	TRBV9	TRBJ2-3	NA	CASSVGGTDTQYF	TGTGCCAGCAGCGTAGGGGGCACAGATACGCAGTATTTT
NA	TRBV7-3	TRBJ2-1	NA	CASSLGNEQFF	TGTGCCAGCAGCTTAGGGAATGAGCAGTTCTTC
NA	TRBV28	TRBJ1-6	TRBD1	CASSFLGWGDWTGGGSPLHF	TGTGCCAGCAGTTTCCTAGGATGGGGAGACTGGACAGGGGGAGGTTCACCCCTCCACTTT
NA	TRBV7-8	TRBJ1-5	TRBD1	CASSVTGDSNQPQHF	TGTGCCAGCAGCGTCACAGGGGATAGCAATCAGCCCCAGCATTTT